A single T cell receptor beta chain is shown here with its context. There are 14 residues in the CDR3. The ends were cut back, 8 bases at V and 0 bases at J, with 13 bases in the middle. Per the germline V gene, CDR1 is MDHEN and CDR2 is SYDVKM. The data stem from a study of T cell repertoires in ileal Crohn's disease. The data were produced by immunoSEQ multiplex PCR, yet TCRdb's version contains in-frame clones alone and is incomplete. The sample contains 9,500 to 15,000 clones, around 76% of which appear only once. The clonotype was recovered from an adult with Crohn's disease. The V and J genes are TRBV28 and TRBJ1-2; possible D gene TRBD1, 5 bases. The sequenced sample was ileal tissue. CDR3 protein: CASGAARTNYGYTF. The CDR3 DNA reads TGTGCCAGCGGGGCCGCACGAACTAACTATGGCTACACCTTC.